One and the same sample provided the 3 T cell receptor beta chains below, sequenced in a study of cytomegalovirus exposure and HLA in healthy donors. TCRdb's table, derived via immunoSEQ multiplex PCR, lists solely in-frame clones and lacks some. The data contain 250,000 to 300,000 clones, 90% of them singletons. The sample was PBMCs. The receptor set was obtained from a woman between 18 and 30 years old in good health and CMV-seronegative.

The V call is TRBV9, the J call TRBJ1-1, with D unclear. Germline CDR1 SGDLS, CDR2 YYNGEE. The CDR3 has 14 residues. Trimming removed 7 bases at V and 1 base at J, with 14 bases between. CDR3 sequence (DNA): TGTGCCAGCGGACCCGGAGGTTCGAACACTGAAGCTTTCTTT. Protein sequence: CASGPGGSNTEAFF.

The chain couples TRBV6-1 to TRBJ2-7; 8 bases line up with TRBD1. The CDR3 is 15 residues long. V shed 7 bases and J 3 bases; nucleotides not matched to a gene: 11. CDR1 MNHNS and CDR2 SASEGT come from the germline V gene. The DNA of the CDR3 is TGTGCCAGCACCCGATCTGGACAGGGAAACTACGAGCAGTACGTC. Its translation is CASTRSGQGNYEQYV.

Only one count was recorded for this clone. The chain has TRBV7-2 and TRBJ1-5; D not resolved. The V gene's germline CDR1 is SGHTA and CDR2 FQGNSA. This CDR3 contains 14 residues. Deletions cut 4 bases from V and 3 bases from J, with 10 bases between. The CDR3 DNA reads as TGTGCCAGCAGCTCACTCCACCCCAATCAGCCCCAGCATTTT. It translates to CASSSLHPNQPQHF.